These 26 T cell receptor beta chains were sequenced from one sample in a study of blood T cell repertoires in COVID-19. Repertoires were generated with immunoSEQ multiplex PCR, while TCRdb's copy carries only in-frame clones and drops some. The sample includes around 230,000 clones, approximately 82% of them seen just once. The sequenced sample consisted of peripheral blood. The receptors stem from a middle-aged man who had recovered from COVID-19.

The chain uses TRBV10-3 and TRBJ2-1; D not certain. The CDR3 length is 13 residues. Trimming removed 6 bases from V and 5 bases from J, with 11 bases in between. Germline V gene sequence: CDR1 ENHRY, CDR2 SYGVKD. This CDR3 is CAIRLSVNNEQFF. As DNA, the CDR3 is TGTGCCATCAGGCTCTCGGTTAACAATGAGCAGTTCTTC.

V and J are TRBV6-5 and TRBJ2-3; TRBD2 matches 7 bases. V lost 5 bases and J lost 6; bases outside the gene matches: 11. This CDR3 is built from 15 residues. Germline V gives CDR1 MNHEY, CDR2 SVGAGI. The CDR3 sequence is CASSPRGGLADTQYF. CDR3 sequence (DNA): TGTGCCAGCAGTCCCCGGGGAGGGCTCGCTGATACGCAGTATTTT.

The chain links TRBV27 to TRBJ2-3, with D perhaps matching TRBD2 (5 bases). Trimming pared 2 bases from V and 5 bases from J, leaving 14 bases between. CDR3 length equals 15 residues. Germline V gene lookup returns CDR1 MNHEY and CDR2 SMNVEV (reference sequence). The CDR3 protein is CASSLMRAGGDTQYF. CDR3 nucleotide sequence: TGTGCCAGCAGTTTAATGCGGGCGGGCGGAGATACGCAGTATTTT.

The V and J genes are TRBV7-2 and TRBJ2-5; 12 positions match TRBD2. The CDR3 has 14 amino acids. Germline lookup yields CDR1 SGHTA and CDR2 FQGNSA. After removal of 6 bases from V and 4 bases from J, the junction contained 3 bases not matched to a gene. This chain's CDR3 is CASRLAGGGETQYF. In nucleotides, the CDR3 is TGTGCCAGCAGGCTAGCGGGGGGGGGAGAGACCCAGTACTTC.

This clone was observed a single time. The V gene is TRBV5-6, the J gene TRBJ2-2; 9 nucleotides align to TRBD1. This CDR3 contains 15 residues. Germline values: CDR1 SGHDT, CDR2 YYEEEE. The ends lost 7 bases at V and 7 bases at J; junction bases unmatched: 11. CDR3 region: CASGRGTGFGGELFF. CDR3 nucleotides: TGTGCCAGCGGAAGAGGGACAGGGTTCGGCGGGGAGCTGTTTTTT.

The chain employs TRBV7-2 and TRBJ1-1, with TRBD1 identical over 7 bases. Trimming removed 5 bases from V and 1 base from J; junction bases left unmatched: 4. The CDR3 spans 14 residues. Germline V CDR1 and CDR2: SGHTA, FQGNSA. This CDR3 reads CASSLQGSNTEAFF. CDR3 nucleotides: TGTGCCAGCAGCCTACAGGGGTCGAACACTGAAGCTTTCTTT.

This chain joins TRBV4-1 and TRBJ2-7, with 9 bases identical to TRBD1. This CDR3 is built from 14 residues. V gave up 6 bases and J gave up 3 bases; unmatched junction bases: 6. Germline V gene data show CDR1 as MGHRA and CDR2 as YSYEKL. The CDR3 is CASSLPGQGYEQYF. In DNA, the CDR3 is TGCGCCAGCAGTCTTCCGGGACAGGGCTACGAGCAGTACTTC.

The CDR3, as DNA: TGTGCCACCAGCCTGGGACTAGCGGGAGATCTAAACAATGAGCAGTTCTTC. Protein: CATSLGLAGDLNNEQFF. This chain uses TRBV15 with TRBJ2-1, with TRBD2 matching over 14 bases. In germline, CDR1 is LNHNV, CDR2 YYDKDF (reference sequence). The CDR3 runs to 17 residues. The J segment lost 5 bases and the V segment lost 5 bases, leaving 8 bases of the junction unmatched. Full variable domain (missing parts from reference TRBV15 and TRBJ2-1): DAMVIQNPRYQVTQFGKPVTLSCSQTLNHNVMYWYQQKSSQAPKLLFHYYDKDFNNEADTPDNFQSRRPNTSFCFLDIRSPGLGDTAMYLCATSLGLAGDLNNEQFFGPGTRLTVL.

The chain employs TRBV30 and TRBJ1-5, with unresolved D. Trimming shortened V by 4 bases and J by 0 bases, and 7 bases separated the two germline ends. Germline CDR1 reads GTSNPN; CDR2 reads SVGIG (reference sequence). The CDR3 is 13 residues long. This chain's CDR3 is CAWTSDSNQPQHF. The DNA of the CDR3 is TGTGCCTGGACCAGCGATAGCAATCAGCCCCAGCATTTT.

The rearrangement uses TRBV9 and TRBJ2-7, with D unclear. V lost 0 bases to trimming and J lost 5 bases, with 12 bases between them. Germline CDR1 and CDR2: SGDLS and YYNGEE. There are 14 residues in the CDR3. Here the CDR3 DNA reads TGTGCCAGCAGCGTAGGATGGAGTCCCAACGAGCAGTACTTC. Translated, it gives CASSVGWSPNEQYF.

The chain is built from TRBV11-3 and TRBJ2-5, with 10 bases identical to TRBD1. The CDR3 has 19 residues. Unmatched junction bases numbered 16, after V lost 5 bases and J lost 1 base. Germline loops: CDR1 SGHNT, CDR2 YENEEA. CDR3 nucleotide sequence: TGTGCCAGCAGCCCCGGGGTCCGGTCGGGACAGGGGATCCAAGAGACCCAGTACTTC. Translation gives CASSPGVRSGQGIQETQYF.

The rearrangement uses TRBV10-2 and TRBJ1-1; a possible D gene is TRBD1 (5 bases). Trimming took off 6 bases at V and 1 base at J, with 9 bases between the two ends. This CDR3 has 13 residues. CDR1 and CDR2 (germline): WSHSY, SAAADI. CDR3 amino acids: CASRAQENTEAFF. The CDR3 bases are TGCGCCAGCAGGGCACAGGAGAACACTGAAGCTTTCTTT.

The chain uses TRBV9 and TRBJ2-2, with 7 bases identical to TRBD1. CDR1 is SGDLS, CDR2 YYNGEE, per germline. This CDR3 is 15 amino acids long. Trimming cost V 1 base and J 3 bases; bases outside gene matches: 3. The CDR3 DNA reads as TGTGCCAGCAGCGTAAGGGGGCTTGACACCGGGGAGCTGTTTTTT. It specifies CASSVRGLDTGELFF.

This chain joins TRBV7-8 and TRBJ2-3; a weak D match, TRBD1 (6 bases). Trimming stripped 4 bases from V and 4 bases from J, with 9 bases between. The CDR3 spans 13 residues. The germline V gene encodes CDR1 SGHVS and CDR2 FQNEAQ. The CDR3 loop is CASSWDISDTQYF. The CDR3 coding sequence is TGTGCCAGCAGCTGGGACATATCAGATACGCAGTATTTT.

This clone was seen ten or more times. V gene TRBV27 combines with J gene TRBJ2-7; 10 positions agree with TRBD2. There are 15 residues in the CDR3. The junction had 3 bases not matched to a gene; V was cut back by 2 bases and J by 2 bases. Germline values: CDR1 MNHEY, CDR2 SMNVEV (reference sequence). CDR3 region: CASSLRSGRAYEQYF. The CDR3 nucleotides read TGTGCCAGCAGTTTAAGGAGCGGGAGGGCCTACGAGCAGTACTTC.

This sequence joins TRBV28 and TRBJ1-1; unclear D gene. CDR1 is MDHEN, CDR2 SYDVKM, per germline. The CDR3 runs to 12 residues. V gave up 2 bases and J gave up 4 bases, with 5 bases separating them. CDR3 bases: TGTGCCAGCAGTTTAGTCCGCACTGAAGCTTTCTTT. Protein sequence: CASSLVRTEAFF. Filled out from reference TRBV28 and TRBJ1-1, the complete variable domain reads DVKVTQSSRYLVKRTGEKVFLECVQDMDHENMFWYRQDPGLGLRLIYFSYDVKMKEKGDIPEGYSVSREKKERFSLILESASTNQTSMYLCASSLVRTEAFFGQGTRLTVV.

The rearrangement uses TRBV2 and TRBJ1-2, with D possibly being TRBD1 (5 bases). The germline V gene has CDR1 SNHLY and CDR2 FYNNEI. V was cut by 4 bases and J by 8 bases, with 17 bases left in between. This CDR3 comprises 14 residues. The CDR3 bases are TGTGCCAGCAGTGCACAACCCCAGGGCAGAGGCTACACCTTC. Translated, it gives CASSAQPQGRGYTF.

On this clone itself: The identical CDR3 is also encoded by other nucleotide sequences in the sample. V is TRBV19 and J is TRBJ2-3; perhaps TRBD1 as D (6 bases). Germline V gene lookup returns CDR1 LNHDA and CDR2 SQIVND (reference sequence). This CDR3 comprises 14 residues. V lost 3 bases to trimming and J lost 1 base, with 8 bases between them. CDR3 sequence: CASSINRGTDTQYF. The CDR3 nucleotides read TGTGCCAGTAGTATCAACAGGGGCACAGATACGCAGTATTTT.

V is TRBV24-1 and J is TRBJ2-3, with 9 nucleotides matching TRBD2. The V segment lost 3 bases and the J segment 6 bases; nucleotides outside the gene matches: 3. This CDR3 contains 14 residues. Germline CDR1 and CDR2: KGHDR and SFDVKD. CDR3 coding DNA: TGTGCCACCAGTGATCACGGGACTAGCGATACGCAGTATTTT. Translation: CATSDHGTSDTQYF.

The J gene is TRBJ2-2, the V gene TRBV12-5; unclear D gene. Between the trimmed V and J ends, which lost 1 base and 6 bases, there was a span of 9 bases. Germline CDR1 reads LGHNT; CDR2 reads FRNRAP. CDR3 size: 14 residues. CDR3 bases: TGTGCTAGTGGTTTGGGTACAACCCCCGGGGAGCTGTTTTTT. Residues: CASGLGTTPGELFF.

V and J are TRBV9 and TRBJ1-2; 8 bases map to TRBD1. Germline V gene sequence: CDR1 SGDLS, CDR2 YYNGEE. This CDR3 has 14 residues. Germline trimming cut 3 bases from V and 8 bases from J; bases unmatched to any gene: 9. The CDR3 bases are TGTGCCAGCAGCGCCCTCGACAGGGGCGGGGGCTACACCTTC. It codes for CASSALDRGGGYTF.

As DNA, the CDR3 is TGCGCCAGCAGCCAAGAGTGGTTGGGAGACGGGAACACCGGGGAGCTGTTTTTT. It specifies CASSQEWLGDGNTGELFF. The chain employs TRBV4-3 and TRBJ2-2; D may be TRBD2 (5 bases). The CDR3 totals 18 residues. Trimming took 0 bases from V and 1 from J, leaving 15 bases between them. Germline V lookup: CDR1 LGHNA, CDR2 YSLEER.

Comment on this clone: The same CDR3 is also encoded by other DNA sequences in this sample. This chain joins TRBV6-5 and TRBJ2-7, with D perhaps matching TRBD1 (6 bases). Trimming took off 5 bases at V and 4 bases at J, with 6 bases between the two ends. The CDR3 has 11 amino acids. Per germline, CDR1 MNHEY and CDR2 SVGAGI. The CDR3 here is CASSTGYEQYF. The CDR3 coding sequence is TGTGCCAGCAGTACAGGGTACGAGCAGTACTTC.

J is TRBJ2-3 and V is TRBV5-4; 12 bases match TRBD2. CDR1 SGHNT and CDR2 YYREEE come from the germline V gene (reference sequence). After removal of 5 bases from V and 4 bases from J, the junction contained 5 bases not matched to a gene. The CDR3 extends over 15 amino acids. The CDR3 DNA reads TGTGCCAGCAGTGTGACTAGCGGGAGCCCAGATACGCAGTATTTT. Its translation is CASSVTSGSPDTQYF. Full variable domain (missing parts from reference TRBV5-4 and TRBJ2-3): ETGVTQSPTHLIKTRGQQVTLRCSSQSGHNTVSWYQQALGQGPQFIFQYYREEENGRGNFPPRFSGLQFPNYSSELNVNALELDDSALYLCASSVTSGSPDTQYFGPGTRLTVL.

The chain is built from TRBV7-2 and TRBJ2-1; 7 bases map to TRBD2. CDR3 length: 15 amino acids. Germline assignment: CDR1 SGHTA and CDR2 FQGNSA. Trimming took 0 bases from V and 7 from J; bases not matched to a gene: 6. Here the CDR3 reads CASSLAGRVSNEQFF. CDR3 nucleotide sequence: TGTGCCAGCAGCTTAGCGGGGAGGGTGAGTAATGAGCAGTTCTTC.

The CDR3 spells CAWSVSGSESGELFF. CDR3 sequence (DNA): TGTGCCTGGAGTGTATCGGGGTCGGAATCCGGGGAGCTGTTTTTT. The chain is built from TRBV30 and TRBJ2-2; possible D gene TRBD2, 5 bases. Germline assignment: CDR1 GTSNPN and CDR2 SVGIG (reference sequence). Deletions cut 0 bases from V and 6 bases from J, with 14 bases between. The CDR3 has 15 residues. Drawing the rest from reference TRBV30 and TRBJ2-2, the complete variable domain is SQTIHQWPATLVQPVGSPLSLECTVEGTSNPNLYWYRQAAGRGLQLLFYSVGIGQISSEVPQNLSASRPQDRQFILSSKKLLLSDSGFYLCAWSVSGSESGELFFGEGSRLTVL.